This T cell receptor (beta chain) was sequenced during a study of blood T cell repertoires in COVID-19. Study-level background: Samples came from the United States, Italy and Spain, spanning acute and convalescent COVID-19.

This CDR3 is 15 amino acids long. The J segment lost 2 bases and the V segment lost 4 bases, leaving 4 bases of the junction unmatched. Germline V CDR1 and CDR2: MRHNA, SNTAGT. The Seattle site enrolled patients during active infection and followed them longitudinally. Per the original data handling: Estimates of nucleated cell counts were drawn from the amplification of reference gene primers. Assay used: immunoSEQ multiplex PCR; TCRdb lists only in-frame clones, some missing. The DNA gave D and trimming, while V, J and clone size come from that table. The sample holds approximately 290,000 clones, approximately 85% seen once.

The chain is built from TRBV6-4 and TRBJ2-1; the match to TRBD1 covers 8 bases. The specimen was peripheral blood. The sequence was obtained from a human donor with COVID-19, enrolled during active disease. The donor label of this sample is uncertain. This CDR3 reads CASSATGGTYNEQFF. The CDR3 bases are TGTGCCAGCAGTGCCACAGGGGGGACCTACAATGAGCAGTTCTTC.